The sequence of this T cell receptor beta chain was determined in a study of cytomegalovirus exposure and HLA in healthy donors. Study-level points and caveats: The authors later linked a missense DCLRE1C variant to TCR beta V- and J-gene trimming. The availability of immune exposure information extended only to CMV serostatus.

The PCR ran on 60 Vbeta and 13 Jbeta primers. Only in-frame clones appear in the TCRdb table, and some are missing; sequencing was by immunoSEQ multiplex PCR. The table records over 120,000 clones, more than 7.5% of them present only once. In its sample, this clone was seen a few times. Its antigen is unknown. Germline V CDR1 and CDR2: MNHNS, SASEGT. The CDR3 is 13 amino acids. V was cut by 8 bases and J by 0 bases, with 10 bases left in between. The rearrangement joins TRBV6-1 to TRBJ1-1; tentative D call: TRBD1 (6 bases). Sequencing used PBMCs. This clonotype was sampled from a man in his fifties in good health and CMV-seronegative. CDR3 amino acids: CASHRVLNTEAFF. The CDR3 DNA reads TGTGCCAGCCACAGGGTCCTGAACACTGAAGCTTTCTTT.